This entry concerns a single T cell receptor (beta chain). The entry originates in a study of blood T cell repertoires in COVID-19. Study overall: PBMCs, B-cell-depleted T cells, or T cells were the source of the cDNA or gDNA that made up the material.

V shed 4 bases and J shed 0 bases, with 13 bases lying between them. This CDR3 is 15 amino acids long. Per the original methods: By means of reference gene primer amplification, nucleated cell counts were estimated. Sequencing used immunoSEQ multiplex PCR; TCRdb keeps in-frame clones, though not all of them. That table supplies the V and J calls and clone size; D and trimming were determined from the DNA. Among under 150,000 clones listed, approximately 90% were seen once. The sequence derives from a human donor with active COVID-19. The donor label of this sample is uncertain. The source material was peripheral blood. The rearrangement joins TRBV5-3 to TRBJ2-5; tentatively, D is TRBD1 (6 bases). TRBV5-3 is treated as an ORF (open reading frame) with a function not yet certain. The CDR3 region is CARSDSRGYQETQYF. CDR3 sequence (DNA): TGTGCCAGAAGCGACTCGAGGGGGTACCAAGAGACCCAGTACTTC.